Listed here are 12 T cell receptor beta chains from one sample, sequenced in a study of CD8+ T cells in alopecia areata (dated by TCRdb to about 2018). Library prep was done by the immunoSEQ multiplex PCR assay. To provide template for TCR sequencing, every sample had RNA extracted and reverse transcribed into cDNA. TCRdb mirrors the immuneACCESS table, restricted to in-frame sequences. Some clones are absent from its copies; in checked studies, under half trace to an unresolved V gene, and the reason for the others is unknown. This sample was tabulated with more than 250,000 clones, among which there are no singletons. 1.2% of the sample comes from the top ten. Pooled mouse cutaneous lymph node cells were stained for CD4, CD8alpha, NKG2D, NKG2ACE and other markers, then sorted on a BD Influx. Sequenced sample: CD4+ T cells sorted from a lymph node. The receptor source for this set is a C3H/HeJ mouse with alopecia areata. For this strain, the MHC haplotype is H2-k.

This clone was found a few times. The listed genes are named as in mouse. The sequenced fragment ends 4 residues before the CDR3 boundary, so the rest is inferred from the germline J gene. Other DNA sequences in this specimen translate into the identical CDR3. The rearrangement links TRBV13-2 to TRBJ1-2; 8 positions agree with TRBD1. CDR3 length: 14 amino acids. The ends lost 2 bases at V and 1 base at J; junction bases unmatched: 1. Germline V lookup: CDR1 NNHNN, CDR2 SYGAGS (reference sequence). CDR3 DNA, as far as it was read: TGTGCCAGCGGTGACAGGGGGCAAAACTCC. It translates to CASGDRGQNS. The entire CDR3 protein is CASGDRGQNSDYTF.

This clone was picked up a small number of times. Gene names are mouse gene names. The sequence runs out 4 residues before the end of the CDR3; the remainder is reconstructed from the germline J gene. The V gene is TRBV31, the J gene TRBJ2-7; a weak D match, TRBD1 (6 bases). CDR1 is GKSSPN, CDR2 SITVG, per germline. This CDR3 has 12 residues. Trimming stripped 1 base from V and 3 bases from J, with 7 bases between. This chain's CDR3 is CAWSPDSYEQYF. CDR3 bases read: TGTGCCTGGAGTCCGGACAGCTAT.

Concerning this clone itself: Mouse names are used for the genes. The sequenced part of the CDR3 DNA is TGTGCCAGCAGTTCCTCCGGGACAAATTATAGTGCAGAA. It translates to CASSSSGTNYSAE. The entire CDR3 protein is CASSSSGTNYSAETLYF. The chain combines TRBV19 with TRBJ2-3; a possible D gene is TRBD1 (6 bases). The read comes to an end 4 residues before the CDR3 does, leaving the germline J gene to fill in the end. Trimming cost V 4 bases and J 0 bases, with 18 bases left between them. The CDR3 is 17 residues long. CDR1 and CDR2 (germline): FNHDT, SITEND (reference sequence).

This clone was counted between two and nine times. It may be a read error: a sequence one base away is much more abundant. Gene names and germline refer to mouse. The read ends 4 residues early relative to the CDR3; the germline J gene fills the gap. Other nucleotide sequences from this sample produce the same CDR3. This chain uses TRBV5 with TRBJ1-2; D call uncertain. The V end lost 4 bases, the J end lost 0 bases, and 6 bases lay between the germline ends. CDR3 length equals 13 residues. Germline V gives CDR1 LGHNA, CDR2 YNLKQL (reference sequence). CDR3: CASSPTPNSDYTF. CDR3 DNA, as far as it was read: TGTGCCAGCAGCCCGACACCAAACTCC.

This clone was seen more than once but under ten times. The genes are named according to mouse. The CDR3 end is not reached by the read, which stops 4 residues before it; the germline J gene fills it in. The chain joins TRBV13-3 to TRBJ1-2; 7 bases match TRBD1. V lost 2 bases to trimming and J lost 2 bases; unmatched junction nucleotides: 3. There are 14 residues in the CDR3. Germline V lookup: CDR1 NNHDY, CDR2 SYVADS. The CDR3 protein is CASSEYRGNSDYTF. Incomplete CDR3 DNA: TGTGCCAGCAGTGAATACAGGGGCAACTCC.

Note on this clone: Gene labels here are mouse ones. The read halts 4 residues ahead of the CDR3 end, with the missing end drawn from the germline J gene. This rearrangement joins TRBV13-2 to TRBJ2-7, with 9 bases aligning to TRBD1. The CDR3 is 15 amino acids. From germline, CDR1 is NNHNN and CDR2 SYGAGS (reference sequence). After removal of 0 bases from V and 3 bases from J, the junction contained 4 bases not matched to a gene. CDR3 DNA, as far as it was read: TGTGCCAGCGGTGATGCCTCGACAGGGGGCTAT. Its protein is CASGDASTGGY. Given in full, the CDR3 is CASGDASTGGYEQYF.

This clone was counted a few times. Gene names and germline match the mouse. The read gets to within 4 residues of the CDR3 end, and the germline J gene fills in the rest. The chain couples TRBV19 to TRBJ1-1, with a weak D call TRBD1 (6 bases). CDR1 is FNHDT, CDR2 SITEND, per germline (reference sequence). This CDR3 comprises 14 residues. V dropped 5 bases and J dropped 1 base, with 12 bases sitting between them. CDR3 bases read: TGTGCCAGCAGCAGCGGGACAATAAACACA. It codes for CASSSGTINT. Given in full, the CDR3 is CASSSGTINTEVFF.

This clone was seen a handful of times. Each gene name is a mouse one. From the germline J gene comes the end of the CDR3, since the read stops 4 residues before it. The chain uses TRBV19 and TRBJ2-7, with 8 bases fitting TRBD1. CDR3 size: 15 residues. Losses at the gene ends were 6 bases for V and 0 bases for J; bases not matched to a gene: 8. The germline V gene has CDR1 FNHDT and CDR2 SITEND (reference sequence). The CDR3 DNA, read in part, is TGTGCCAGCACCCTACAGGGGGAGAGCTCCTAT. It encodes CASTLQGESSY. The entire CDR3 protein reads CASTLQGESSYEQYF.

A remark on this clone: Mouse gene names apply. Sequencing ends 4 residues short of the CDR3 end; the germline J gene provides the rest. The chain employs TRBV2 and TRBJ2-5, with TRBD1 identical over 9 bases. V was clipped by 1 base and J by 2 bases; unmatched bases: 7. The CDR3 loop spans 17 amino acids. Germline V gene sequence: CDR1 LGHNA, CDR2 YSYQKL. The covered CDR3 bases are TGTGCCAGCAGCCAAGCCCCCACAGGGGGCGGCCAAGAC. Its translation is CASSQAPTGGGQD. The whole CDR3 protein reads CASSQAPTGGGQDTQYF.

This clone was recorded a few times. Mouse names are used for the genes. The CDR3 end falls 4 residues outside the read, so it is completed with the germline J gene. The V and J genes are TRBV13-1 and TRBJ2-4, with D possibly matching TRBD1 (5 bases). Germline V gene sequence: CDR1 NSHNY, CDR2 SYGAGN. CDR3 length: 13 residues. Partial CDR3 DNA: TGTGCCAGCAGTGATGCCAGGGCAAAC. Its protein is CASSDARAN. The full CDR3 protein reads CASSDARANTLYF.

A few counts support this clone. Gene and germline names: mouse. The missing CDR3 end, 4 residues past where the read stops, is filled in from the germline J gene. At the DNA level, this CDR3 is encoded by other sequences in the same sample as well. The chain links TRBV13-1 to TRBJ2-3; maybe TRBD1 (6 bases). V dropped 2 bases and J dropped 1 base, with 11 bases sitting between them. Germline V gives CDR1 NSHNY, CDR2 SYGAGN. This CDR3 region has 15 residues. CDR3 bases read: TGTGCCAGCAGTGAAGGGGGTGTGGGTGCAGAA. It translates to CASSEGGVGAE. The whole CDR3 sequence reads CASSEGGVGAETLYF.

A remark on this clone: Genes and germline are mouse. The read falls 4 residues short of the CDR3 end, and the missing part is taken from the germline J gene. The V and J genes are TRBV13-1 and TRBJ2-1; TRBD2 aligns across 9 bases. The CDR3 has 14 residues. Germline CDR1 is NSHNY and CDR2 is SYGAGN. The V segment lost 0 bases and the J segment 6 bases; nucleotides outside the gene matches: 1. The CDR3 region is CASSDVWGGAEQFF. The CDR3 DNA, read in part, is TGTGCCAGCAGTGATGTCTGGGGGGGTGCT.